This T cell receptor beta chain emerged from a study of response to subunit inactivated influenza vaccine listed by TCRdb under 2018. For the study in its entirety: The study used deep quantitative T cell receptor repertoire profiling to track responses to a trivalent subunit inactivated influenza vaccine.

Counted from cysteine to phenylalanine, this CDR3 has 14 amino acids. Only the CDR3 DNA is retained, 42 bases long and in frame from the first base. Sequences SQVTM (CDR1) and ANQGSEA (CDR2) are obtained from the germline V gene. Between the V and J ends, shortened by 1 base and 6 bases respectively, the junction contains 15 bases. A note on this clonotype: Which antigen it targets is not known. Base qualities are missing; no much larger clone stands one base away.

Preparation of the library involved RT-PCR. The sample was run on an Illumina HiSeq 2500. TCRdb ran its own pipeline on the public reads, namely fastp trimming at Q25 and MiXCR clone calling, and kept in-frame beta chains. Every entry covers one CDR3 protein and lists the most common genes and DNA from its rows. The sample data list approximately 520,000 distinct CDR3 sequences, and about 25% of these were observed just once. The top ten clonotypes cover around 2% of the sample. What the work shows at the level of the full study, not this receptor alone: It was suggested by the authors that each seasonal influenza vaccination may recruit only a limited number of new T cells.

The sequences come from CD4+ T cells sorted from PBMCs, collected more than 4 days after vaccination. Recombination joined TRBV29-1 with TRBJ1-1, with the D gene not clear enough to name. This receptor was identified in a man aged 45-60 years who received an inactivated influenza vaccine. Donor details come from another sample of the same person, matched by shared clones. The DNA is TGCAGCGTTGAAGGCCTCCGGGAACACGCTGAAGCTTTCTTT. The resulting protein is CSVEGLREHAEAFF. The full variable domain, with segments outside the CDR3 supplied by the reference TRBV29-1 and TRBJ1-1 proteins, appears as SAVISQKPSRDICQRGTSLTIQCQVDSQVTMMFWYRQQPGQSLTLIATANQGSEATYESGFVIDKFPISRPNLTFSTLTVSNMSPEDSSIYLCSVEGLREHAEAFFGQGTRLTVV.